This T cell receptor beta chain was identified in a study of vaccination effects on CD4 cells after COVID-19. Study overall: Two recovered convalescent patients were sampled 16 days and one week pre-vaccination.

Between the trimmed V and J ends, which lost 6 bases and 8 bases, there was a span of 9 bases. The CDR3 runs to 11 residues. General observations from the study: At late timepoints after vaccination, vaccine- and infection-induced clones shrank markedly. Convalescents' spike-reactive clones after vaccination were mainly made up of new clones that the vaccine induced.

The assay was immunoSEQ multiplex PCR, and TCRdb's table has in-frame clones only and misses some. Of around 40,000 clones detected, around 75% appear once; the ten largest clones hold about 35%. A word on this clone: The antigen is undetermined.

Using viral peptide pools, the ViraFEST assay grew out antigen-specific CD4+ T cells prior to sequencing. The culture ran for about 11 days, and then CD4+ T cells were isolated. A PCR test confirmed that the person had SARS-CoV-2 infection between March and December 2020. Half-medium changes using IL-2 medium occurred on days 3 and 7. The chain combines TRBV12-3 or TRBV12-4 with TRBJ2-3; the D is unclear. The source was CD4+ T cells from PBMCs cultured with a peptide pool, collected before COVID-19 vaccination. This sequence was found in a human donor who had a prior SARS-CoV-2 infection. The CDR3 region has the DNA TGTGCCAGCAGCTCTAGGGCTACGCAGTATTTT. Protein: CASSSRATQYF.